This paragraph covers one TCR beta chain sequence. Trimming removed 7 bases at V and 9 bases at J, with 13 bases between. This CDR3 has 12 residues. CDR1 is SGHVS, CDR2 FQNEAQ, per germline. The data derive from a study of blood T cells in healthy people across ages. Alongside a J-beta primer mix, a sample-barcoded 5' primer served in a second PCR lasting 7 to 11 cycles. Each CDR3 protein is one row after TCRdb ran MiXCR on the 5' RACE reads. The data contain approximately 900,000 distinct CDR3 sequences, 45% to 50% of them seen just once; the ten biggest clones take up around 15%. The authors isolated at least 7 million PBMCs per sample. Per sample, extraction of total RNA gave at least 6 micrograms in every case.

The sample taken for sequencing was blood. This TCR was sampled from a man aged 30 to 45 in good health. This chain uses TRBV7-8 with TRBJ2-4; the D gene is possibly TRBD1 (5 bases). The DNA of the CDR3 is TGTGCCAGCACGACAGTCCCGGCCATTCAGTACTTC. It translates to CASTTVPAIQYF.